Listed here are 22 T cell receptor beta chains from one sample, sequenced in a study of blood T cell repertoires in COVID-19. The table came from immunoSEQ multiplex PCR; TCRdb's copy has only in-frame clones and leaves some out. The sample lists about 130,000 clones; approximately 85% were seen once. The material sequenced was peripheral blood. The receptor set was obtained from a human donor in a cohort sampled during active COVID-19.

The rearrangement uses TRBV11-2 and TRBJ1-4, with 10 bases matching TRBD1. The CDR3 loop spans 14 amino acids. Trimming at V came to 5 bases and at J to 6 bases, leaving 3 bases not matched to a gene. Per the germline V gene, CDR1 is SGHAT and CDR2 is FQNNGV. CDR3 sequence: CASSRTGGDEKLFF. The CDR3 DNA follows: TGTGCCAGCAGCAGGACAGGGGGGGATGAAAAACTGTTTTTT.

The chain links TRBV5-1 to TRBJ2-1; 9 bases are a match to TRBD2. Germline assignment: CDR1 SGHRS and CDR2 YFSETQ. V was clipped by 0 bases and J by 7 bases; unmatched bases: 8. The CDR3 extends over 16 amino acids. The CDR3 bases are TGCGCCAGCAGCTTGGCCGGCGGGGGGGCCGTTAATGAGCAGTTCTTC. Translation gives CASSLAGGGAVNEQFF.

V usage is TRBV4-1 and J usage is TRBJ1-2; 9 bases are a match to TRBD1. The junction had 7 bases not matched to a gene; V was cut back by 1 base and J by 4 bases. The CDR3 extends over 16 amino acids. CDR1 and CDR2 (germline): MGHRA, YSYEKL. This CDR3 is CASSQAPGQGVYGYTF. CDR3 DNA sequence: TGCGCCAGCAGCCAAGCCCCGGGACAGGGAGTCTATGGCTACACCTTC.

This chain connects TRBV5-1 to TRBJ1-1, with 10 bases identical to TRBD1. Germline V gene lookup returns CDR1 SGHRS and CDR2 YFSETQ. Germline trimming cut 3 bases from V and 4 bases from J; bases unmatched to any gene: 3. There are 14 residues in the CDR3. CDR3 sequence reads: CASSSWTGGTEAFF. CDR3 sequence (DNA): TGCGCCAGCAGCTCCTGGACAGGGGGCACTGAAGCTTTCTTT.

J is TRBJ2-2 and V is TRBV5-1, with 9 positions matching TRBD1. The CDR3 covers 15 residues. V lost 4 bases and J lost 5; bases outside the gene matches: 6. Germline lookup yields CDR1 SGHRS and CDR2 YFSETQ. In nucleotides, the CDR3 is TGCGCCAGCAGCCCGGGGGGACAGGGTACCGGGGAGCTGTTTTTT. Amino acid sequence: CASSPGGQGTGELFF.

V is TRBV6-5 and J is TRBJ1-1; 12 bases line up with TRBD1. CDR1 MNHEY and CDR2 SVGAGI come from the germline V gene. CDR3 length: 14 amino acids. V trimming: 6 bases; J trimming: 4 bases; junction bases outside the gene matches: 3. CDR3 region: CASRWDRGPTEAFF. The CDR3 DNA reads as TGTGCCAGCAGATGGGACAGGGGGCCCACTGAAGCTTTCTTT.

This clone was seen once. This chain links TRBV18 with TRBJ1-2, with no clear D. Germline V CDR1 and CDR2: KGHSH, LQKENI. Trimming removed 6 bases from V and 2 bases from J, with 10 bases in between. This CDR3 is 13 amino acids long. The CDR3 bases are TGTGCCAGCTCCCCCGGGGAAAACTATGGCTACACCTTC. Its protein is CASSPGENYGYTF.

The genes are TRBV3-1 (or the pseudogene TRBV3-2) and TRBJ2-7, with 10 bases aligning to TRBD2. The CDR3 has 13 amino acids. In germline, CDR1 is LGHDT, CDR2 YNNKEL (reference sequence). Trimming removed 7 bases from V and 3 bases from J; junction bases left unmatched: 3. In nucleotides, the CDR3 is TGTGCCAGCACGCCTAGCGGGAGCTACGAGCAGTACTTC. As protein: CASTPSGSYEQYF.

The rearrangement uses TRBV5-8 and TRBJ1-1; 8 bases align to TRBD1. Germline trimming cut 4 bases from V and 6 bases from J; bases unmatched to any gene: 14. This CDR3 contains 16 residues. Per the germline V gene, CDR1 is SGHTS and CDR2 is YDEGEE. The chain's CDR3 is CASSRRQGSLLPEAFF. The CDR3 DNA follows: TGTGCCAGCAGCCGTCGACAGGGGAGTTTGTTACCTGAAGCTTTCTTT.

The rearrangement joins TRBV5-1 to TRBJ2-3, with 10 positions matching TRBD1. The germline CDR1 and CDR2 sequences are SGHRS and YFSETQ. The CDR3 covers 17 residues. V trimming: 4 bases; J trimming: 1 base; junction bases outside the gene matches: 9. The CDR3 bases are TGCGCCAGCAGCCCCAGGGGACAGGGGACGGGCACAGATACGCAGTATTTT. As protein: CASSPRGQGTGTDTQYF.

This chain joins TRBV6-1 and TRBJ2-1; D unresolved. The CDR3 runs to 13 residues. Germline-derived CDR1 and CDR2 are MNHNS and SASEGT. V lost 1 base and J 2 bases, leaving 3 bases between the germline ends. The DNA for the CDR3 is TGTGCCAGCAGTGAAGGGCCCTACAATGAGCAGTTCTTC. This sequence encodes CASSEGPYNEQFF.

This clone was found once. The rearrangement uses TRBV28 and TRBJ2-7; D perhaps matches TRBD1 (5 bases). Germline V gene lookup returns CDR1 MDHEN and CDR2 SYDVKM. The CDR3 is made up of 13 amino acids. The V and J ends lost 6 bases and 3 bases respectively, with 12 bases between them. Written as DNA, the CDR3 is TGTGCCAGCAGCCTGAGACAGAACTACGAGCAGTACTTC. The encoded protein is CASSLRQNYEQYF.

This chain links TRBV4-2 with TRBJ1-2; 7 bases fit TRBD1. This CDR3 is 16 amino acids long. Germline assignment: CDR1 LGHNA and CDR2 YNFKEQ. V dropped 0 bases and J dropped 5; count of bases not matched to a gene: 9. The CDR3 here is CASSQDQGTARYGYTF. In DNA, the CDR3 is TGTGCCAGCAGCCAAGATCAAGGGACAGCGAGATATGGCTACACCTTC.

The V and J genes are TRBV7-8 and TRBJ1-5; D is undetermined. Trimming cost V 1 base and J 2 bases, with 6 bases left between them. CDR3 length: 14 residues. Germline lookup yields CDR1 SGHVS and CDR2 FQNEAQ. The CDR3 DNA reads as TGTGCCAGCAGCTTAGGATCGGGCAATCAGCCCCAGCATTTT. Its protein is CASSLGSGNQPQHF.

The chain has TRBV9 and TRBJ1-1; a possible D gene is TRBD1 (6 bases). Trimming took 4 bases from V and 5 from J, leaving 18 bases between them. The V gene's germline CDR1 is SGDLS and CDR2 YYNGEE. This CDR3 region has 15 residues. The CDR3 loop is CASSPQGPLGTEAFF. CDR3 nucleotides: TGTGCCAGCAGCCCTCAGGGGCCCTTAGGGACTGAAGCTTTCTTT.

The chain couples TRBV2 to TRBJ1-3, with D uncertain. Germline lookup yields CDR1 SNHLY and CDR2 FYNNEI. CDR3 length equals 15 residues. V lost 1 base and J 7 bases, leaving 14 bases between the germline ends. This CDR3 is CASSEERPGMNTIYF. CDR3 nucleotides: TGTGCCAGCAGTGAAGAGCGCCCGGGGATGAACACCATATATTTT.

The chain employs TRBV6-5 and TRBJ2-7; possibly TRBD1 for D (5 bases). CDR1 and CDR2 from the germline V gene are MNHEY and SVGAGI. The V and J ends lost 6 bases and 1 base respectively, with 7 bases between them. The CDR3 is 12 residues long. CDR3 coding DNA: TGTGCCAGCAGGGGGCGATCCTACGAGCAGTACTTC. This codes for CASRGRSYEQYF.

This rearrangement joins TRBV27 to TRBJ2-1; 8 bases line up with TRBD2. The CDR3 covers 15 residues. Germline V gene lookup returns CDR1 MNHEY and CDR2 SMNVEV (reference sequence). J was trimmed by 6 bases and V by 2 bases; bases with no gene match: 6. The CDR3 is CASSLMRGALNEQFF. The CDR3 coding sequence is TGTGCCAGCAGTTTAATGCGGGGGGCTCTCAATGAGCAGTTCTTC.

V gene TRBV28 combines with J gene TRBJ1-6; the D gene is possibly TRBD1 (5 bases). CDR1 is MDHEN and CDR2 is SYDVKM in the germline V gene. The CDR3 runs to 18 residues. Trimming shortened V by 5 bases and J by 0 bases, and 17 bases separated the two germline ends. This CDR3 reads CASSENAGVTSYNSPLHF. The DNA of the CDR3 is TGTGCCAGCAGTGAAAACGCGGGGGTCACCTCCTATAATTCACCCCTCCACTTT.

The sample holds one count of this clone. V usage is TRBV25-1 and J usage is TRBJ2-1, with 9 bases matching TRBD1. CDR1 and CDR2 from the germline V gene are MGHDK and SYGVNS. The CDR3 consists of 17 residues. The V and J ends lost 3 bases and 6 bases, in that order; junction bases with no gene match: 12. The CDR3 nucleotides are TGTGCCAGCAGTGATTTGGAACAGGGGGCATTAGTCAATGAGCAGTTCTTC. Translated, it gives CASSDLEQGALVNEQFF.

V is TRBV30 and J is TRBJ1-6, with 7 nucleotides matching TRBD1. CDR1 is GTSNPN and CDR2 is SVGIG in the germline V gene (reference sequence). With V trimmed by 3 bases and J by 7 bases, 6 bases remained unmatched. The CDR3 runs 14 residues. CDR3 region: CAWSRDRVNSPLHF. The CDR3 nucleotides are TGTGCCTGGAGCCGAGACAGGGTCAATTCACCCCTCCACTTT.

This rearrangement joins TRBV20-1 to TRBJ1-2; TRBD1 aligns across 9 bases. The germline V gene has CDR1 DFQATT and CDR2 SNEGSKA (reference sequence). This CDR3 is 14 amino acids long. Losses at the gene ends were 3 bases for V and 4 bases for J; bases not matched to a gene: 6. The CDR3 DNA reads as TGCAGTGCTAGTAGACAGGGGGGGGGCTATGGCTACACCTTC. This gives the protein CSASRQGGGYGYTF.